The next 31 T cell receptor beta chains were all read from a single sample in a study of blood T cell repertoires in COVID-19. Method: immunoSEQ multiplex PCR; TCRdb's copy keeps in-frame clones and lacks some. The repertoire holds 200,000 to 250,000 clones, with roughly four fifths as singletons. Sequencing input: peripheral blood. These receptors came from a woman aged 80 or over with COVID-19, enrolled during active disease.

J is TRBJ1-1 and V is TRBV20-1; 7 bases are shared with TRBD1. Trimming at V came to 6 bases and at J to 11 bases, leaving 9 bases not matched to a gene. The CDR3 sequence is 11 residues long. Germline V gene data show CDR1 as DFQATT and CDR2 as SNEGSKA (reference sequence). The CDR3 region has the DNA TGCAGTGCCCGGGGCGCAGGGGGGGCTTTCTTT. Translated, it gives CSARGAGGAFF.

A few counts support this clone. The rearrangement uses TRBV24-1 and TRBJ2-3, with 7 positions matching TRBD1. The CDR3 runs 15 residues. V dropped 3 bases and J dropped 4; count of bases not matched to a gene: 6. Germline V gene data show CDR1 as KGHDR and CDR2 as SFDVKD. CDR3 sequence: CATSDPRQGADTQYF. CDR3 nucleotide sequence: TGTGCCACCAGTGATCCGAGACAGGGAGCAGATACGCAGTATTTT.

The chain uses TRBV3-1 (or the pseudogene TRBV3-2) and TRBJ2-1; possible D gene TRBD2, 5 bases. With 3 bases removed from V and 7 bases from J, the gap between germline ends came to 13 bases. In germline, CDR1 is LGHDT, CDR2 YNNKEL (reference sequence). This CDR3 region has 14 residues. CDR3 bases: TGTGCCAGCAGCCAGGGAGTATTAAATAATGAGCAGTTCTTC. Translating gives CASSQGVLNNEQFF.

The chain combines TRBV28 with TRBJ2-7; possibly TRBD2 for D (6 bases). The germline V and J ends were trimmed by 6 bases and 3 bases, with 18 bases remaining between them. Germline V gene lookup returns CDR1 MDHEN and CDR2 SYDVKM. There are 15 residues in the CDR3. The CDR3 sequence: CASRPGGGRNYEQYF. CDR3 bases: TGTGCCAGCAGGCCTGGTGGGGGGAGAAACTACGAGCAGTACTTC.

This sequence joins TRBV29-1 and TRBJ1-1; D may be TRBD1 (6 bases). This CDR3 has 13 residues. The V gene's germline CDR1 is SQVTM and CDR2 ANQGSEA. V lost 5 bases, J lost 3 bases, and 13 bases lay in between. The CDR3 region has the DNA TGCAGCGTTCAGTCCAGGGGAGACACTGAAGCTTTCTTT. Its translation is CSVQSRGDTEAFF.

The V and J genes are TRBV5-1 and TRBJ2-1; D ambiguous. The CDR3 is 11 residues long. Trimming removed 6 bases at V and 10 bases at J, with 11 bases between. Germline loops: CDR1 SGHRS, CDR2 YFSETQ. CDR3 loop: CASKFGGEQFF. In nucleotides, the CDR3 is TGCGCCAGCAAATTTGGTGGCGAGCAGTTCTTC.

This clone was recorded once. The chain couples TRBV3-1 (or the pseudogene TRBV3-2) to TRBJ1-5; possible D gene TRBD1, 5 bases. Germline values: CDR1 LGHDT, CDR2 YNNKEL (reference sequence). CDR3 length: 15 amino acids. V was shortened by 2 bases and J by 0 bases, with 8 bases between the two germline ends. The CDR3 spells CASSQMGGSNQPQHF. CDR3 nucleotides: TGTGCCAGCAGCCAAATGGGGGGTAGCAATCAGCCCCAGCATTTT.

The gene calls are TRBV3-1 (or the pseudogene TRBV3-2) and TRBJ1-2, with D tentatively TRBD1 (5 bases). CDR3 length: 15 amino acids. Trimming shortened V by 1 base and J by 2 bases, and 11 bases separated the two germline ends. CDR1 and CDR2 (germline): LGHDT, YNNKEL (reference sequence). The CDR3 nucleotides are TGTGCCAGCAGCCAAGGTTGGGGCGCGAACTATGGCTACACCTTC. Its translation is CASSQGWGANYGYTF.

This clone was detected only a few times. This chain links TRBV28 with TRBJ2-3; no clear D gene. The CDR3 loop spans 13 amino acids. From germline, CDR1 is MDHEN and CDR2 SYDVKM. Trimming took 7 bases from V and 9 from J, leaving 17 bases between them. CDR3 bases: TGTGCCAGCACCGCCCGCGGCGGTGGCACGCAGTATTTT. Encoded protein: CASTARGGGTQYF. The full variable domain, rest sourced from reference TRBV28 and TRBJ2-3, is DVKVTQSSRYLVKRTGEKVFLECVQDMDHENMFWYRQDPGLGLRLIYFSYDVKMKEKGDIPEGYSVSREKKERFSLILESASTNQTSMYLCASTARGGGTQYFGPGTRLTVL.

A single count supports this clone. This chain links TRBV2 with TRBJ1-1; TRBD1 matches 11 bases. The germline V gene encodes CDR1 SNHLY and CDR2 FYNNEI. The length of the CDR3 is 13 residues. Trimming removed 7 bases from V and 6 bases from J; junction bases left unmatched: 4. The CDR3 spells CASTGQGAPEAFF. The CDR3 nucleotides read TGTGCCAGCACTGGACAGGGGGCTCCTGAAGCTTTCTTT. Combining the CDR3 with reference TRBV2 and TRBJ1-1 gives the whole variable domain EPEVTQTPSHQVTQMGQEVILRCVPISNHLYFYWYRQILGQKVEFLVSFYNNEISEKSEIFDDQFSVERPDGSNFTLKIRSTKLEDSAMYFCASTGQGAPEAFFGQGTRLTVV.

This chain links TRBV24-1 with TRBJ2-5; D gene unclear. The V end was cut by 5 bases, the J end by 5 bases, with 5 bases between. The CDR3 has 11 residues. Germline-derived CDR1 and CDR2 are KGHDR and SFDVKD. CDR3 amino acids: CATSGGETQYF. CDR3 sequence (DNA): TGTGCCACCAGTGGAGGCGAGACCCAGTACTTC.

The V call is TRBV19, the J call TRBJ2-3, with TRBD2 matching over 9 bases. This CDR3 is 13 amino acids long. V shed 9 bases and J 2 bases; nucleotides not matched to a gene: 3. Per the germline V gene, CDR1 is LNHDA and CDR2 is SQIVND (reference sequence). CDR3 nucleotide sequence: TGTGCCAGCGTAGCGGGGGACACAGATACGCAGTATTTT. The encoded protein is CASVAGDTDTQYF.

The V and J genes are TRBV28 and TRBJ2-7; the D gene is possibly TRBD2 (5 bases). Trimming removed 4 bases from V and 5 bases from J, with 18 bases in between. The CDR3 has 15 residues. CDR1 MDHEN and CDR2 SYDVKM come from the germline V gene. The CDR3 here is CASSSPGPPEDEQYF. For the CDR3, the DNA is TGTGCCAGCAGTTCCCCGGGCCCCCCGGAGGACGAGCAGTACTTC. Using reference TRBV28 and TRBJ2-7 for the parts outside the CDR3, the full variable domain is DVKVTQSSRYLVKRTGEKVFLECVQDMDHENMFWYRQDPGLGLRLIYFSYDVKMKEKGDIPEGYSVSREKKERFSLILESASTNQTSMYLCASSSPGPPEDEQYFGPGTRLTVT.

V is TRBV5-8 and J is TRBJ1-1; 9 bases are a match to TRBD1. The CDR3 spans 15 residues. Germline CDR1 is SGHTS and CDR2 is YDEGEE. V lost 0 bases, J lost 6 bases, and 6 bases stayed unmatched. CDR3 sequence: CASSLAGQGVAEAFF. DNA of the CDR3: TGTGCCAGCAGCTTGGCGGGACAGGGTGTGGCTGAAGCTTTCTTT.

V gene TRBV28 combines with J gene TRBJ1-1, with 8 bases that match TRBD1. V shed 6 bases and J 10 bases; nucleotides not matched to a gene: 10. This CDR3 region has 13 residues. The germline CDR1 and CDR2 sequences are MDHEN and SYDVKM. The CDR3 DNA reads TGTGCCAGCAGCCCATGGAGCAGGGGGCGAGCTTTCTTT. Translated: CASSPWSRGRAFF. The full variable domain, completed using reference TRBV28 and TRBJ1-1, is DVKVTQSSRYLVKRTGEKVFLECVQDMDHENMFWYRQDPGLGLRLIYFSYDVKMKEKGDIPEGYSVSREKKERFSLILESASTNQTSMYLCASSPWSRGRAFFGQGTRLTVV.

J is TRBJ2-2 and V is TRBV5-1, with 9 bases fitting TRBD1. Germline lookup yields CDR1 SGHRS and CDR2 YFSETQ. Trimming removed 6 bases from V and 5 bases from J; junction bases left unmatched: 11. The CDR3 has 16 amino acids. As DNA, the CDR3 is TGCGCCAGCACCCCCTTAGGACAGGGGCAAACCGGGGAGCTGTTTTTT. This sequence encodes CASTPLGQGQTGELFF.

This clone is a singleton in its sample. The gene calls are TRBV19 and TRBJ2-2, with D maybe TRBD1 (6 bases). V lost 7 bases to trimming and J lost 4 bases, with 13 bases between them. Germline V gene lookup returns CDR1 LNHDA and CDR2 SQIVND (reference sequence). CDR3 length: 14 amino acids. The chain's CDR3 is CASKNREITGELFF. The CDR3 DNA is TGTGCCAGTAAGAACAGGGAGATCACCGGGGAGCTGTTTTTT.

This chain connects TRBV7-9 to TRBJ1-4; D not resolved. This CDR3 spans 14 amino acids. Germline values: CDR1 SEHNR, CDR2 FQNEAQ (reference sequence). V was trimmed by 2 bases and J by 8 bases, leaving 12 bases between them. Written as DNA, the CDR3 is TGTGCCAGCAGCTTACTTACGTCAGGCGAAAAACTGTTTTTT. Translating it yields CASSLLTSGEKLFF.

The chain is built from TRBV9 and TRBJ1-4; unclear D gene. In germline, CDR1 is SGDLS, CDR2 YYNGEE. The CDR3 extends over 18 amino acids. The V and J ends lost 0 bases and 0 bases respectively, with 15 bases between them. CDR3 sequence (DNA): TGTGCCAGCAGCGTAGACCCCGCGGCAGCCGCAACTAATGAAAAACTGTTTTTT. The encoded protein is CASSVDPAAAATNEKLFF.

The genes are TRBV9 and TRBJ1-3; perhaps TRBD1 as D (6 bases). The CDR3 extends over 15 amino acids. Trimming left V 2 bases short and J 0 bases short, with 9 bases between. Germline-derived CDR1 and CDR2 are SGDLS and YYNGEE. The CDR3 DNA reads TGTGCCAGCAGCGTCGGGGGGGCCTCTGGAAACACCATATATTTT. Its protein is CASSVGGASGNTIYF.

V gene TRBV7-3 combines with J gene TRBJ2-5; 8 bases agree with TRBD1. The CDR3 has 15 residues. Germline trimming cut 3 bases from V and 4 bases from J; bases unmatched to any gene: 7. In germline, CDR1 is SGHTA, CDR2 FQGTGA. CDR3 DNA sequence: TGTGCCAGCAGCTTTTCTGGGACAGGAGTAGAGACCCAGTACTTC. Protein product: CASSFSGTGVETQYF.

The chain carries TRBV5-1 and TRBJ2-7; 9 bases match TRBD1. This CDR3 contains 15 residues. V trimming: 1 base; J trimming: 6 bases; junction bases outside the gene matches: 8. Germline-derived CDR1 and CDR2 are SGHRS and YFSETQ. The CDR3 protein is CASSLSGQGSGEQYF. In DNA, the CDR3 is TGCGCCAGCAGCTTGTCGGGACAGGGTAGTGGCGAGCAGTACTTC.

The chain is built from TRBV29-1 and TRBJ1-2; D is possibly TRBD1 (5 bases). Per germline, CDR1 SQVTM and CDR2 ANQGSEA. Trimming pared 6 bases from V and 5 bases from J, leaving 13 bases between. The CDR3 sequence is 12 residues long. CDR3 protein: CSVGQGSYGYTF. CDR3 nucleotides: TGCAGCGTCGGCCAGGGCTCTTATGGCTACACCTTC.

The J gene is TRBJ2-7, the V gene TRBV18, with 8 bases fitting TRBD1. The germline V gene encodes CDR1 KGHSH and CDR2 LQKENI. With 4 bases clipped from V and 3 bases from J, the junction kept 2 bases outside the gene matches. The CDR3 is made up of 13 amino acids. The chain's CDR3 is CASSRGQDYEQYF. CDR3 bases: TGTGCCAGCTCACGGGGACAGGACTACGAGCAGTACTTC.

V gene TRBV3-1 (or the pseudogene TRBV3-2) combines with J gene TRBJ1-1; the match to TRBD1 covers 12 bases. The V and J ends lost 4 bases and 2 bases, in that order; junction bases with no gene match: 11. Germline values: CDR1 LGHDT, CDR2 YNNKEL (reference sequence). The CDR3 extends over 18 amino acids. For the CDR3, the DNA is TGTGCCAGCAGCCTTCTCCCGGGGACAGGGGGCTCTAACACTGAAGCTTTCTTT. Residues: CASSLLPGTGGSNTEAFF.

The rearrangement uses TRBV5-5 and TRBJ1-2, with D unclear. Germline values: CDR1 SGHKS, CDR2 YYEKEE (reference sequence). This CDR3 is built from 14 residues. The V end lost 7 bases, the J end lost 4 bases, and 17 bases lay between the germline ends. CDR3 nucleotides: TGTGCCAGCGGCGGGGAAGGTCTGGCCTATGGCTACACCTTC. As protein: CASGGEGLAYGYTF.

CDR3 coding DNA: TGTGCCACCAGTGAGCCTCCGGACAGAAGCAAAGAAGCTTTCTTT. It codes for CATSEPPDRSKEAFF. The chain joins TRBV15 to TRBJ1-1; perhaps TRBD1 as D (6 bases). V lost 6 bases, J lost 8 bases, and 22 bases lay in between. The CDR3 runs 15 residues. Per the germline V gene, CDR1 is LNHNV and CDR2 is YYDKDF (reference sequence).

CDR3: CASSQASSGQETQYF. Here the CDR3 DNA reads TGTGCCAGCAGCCAAGCGTCGAGCGGACAAGAGACCCAGTACTTC. The V gene is TRBV4-2, the J gene TRBJ2-5, with D tentatively TRBD2 (5 bases). The V gene's germline CDR1 is LGHNA and CDR2 YNFKEQ. The CDR3 has 15 residues. V was pared by 1 base and J by 2 bases, with 11 bases between.

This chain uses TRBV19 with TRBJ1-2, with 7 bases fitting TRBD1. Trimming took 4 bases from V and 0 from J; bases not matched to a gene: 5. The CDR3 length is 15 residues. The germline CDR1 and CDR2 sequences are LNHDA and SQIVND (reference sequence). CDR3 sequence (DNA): TGTGCCAGTAGTACCCGGACAGGAGCTAACTATGGCTACACCTTC. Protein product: CASSTRTGANYGYTF.

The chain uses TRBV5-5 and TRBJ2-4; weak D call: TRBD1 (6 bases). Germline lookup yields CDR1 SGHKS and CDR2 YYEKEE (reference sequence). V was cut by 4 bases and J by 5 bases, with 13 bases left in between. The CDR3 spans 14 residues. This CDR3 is CASSTRGYQNIQYF. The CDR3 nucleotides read TGTGCCAGCAGCACCAGGGGTTACCAAAACATTCAGTACTTC.

The CDR3 protein is CASSLGRGRQETQYF. The CDR3 nucleotides are TGTGCCAGCAGTTTAGGCAGGGGTCGACAAGAGACCCAGTACTTC. This chain joins TRBV27 and TRBJ2-5, with D perhaps TRBD1 (6 bases). This CDR3 contains 15 residues. Germline V gene lookup returns CDR1 MNHEY and CDR2 SMNVEV (reference sequence). The ends were cut back, 2 bases at V and 2 bases at J, with 12 bases in the middle.